The clone carrying this T cell receptor (beta chain) was recorded a few times. TCRdb re-called the 5' RACE reads with MiXCR, one entry per CDR3 protein. This sample has under 85,000 distinct CDR3 sequences, with approximately 5% found just once. This specimen belongs to a study of early T cells in non-severe SARS-CoV-2 infection. Trimming took off 1 base at V and 1 base at J, with 11 bases between the two ends. This CDR3 is 14 amino acids long. The germline gives CDR1 GTSNPN, CDR2 SVGIG (reference sequence). The sample was whole blood, taken at baseline. The receptor's source is an adult who was a healthcare worker with PCR-confirmed SARS-CoV-2 infection or an uninfected control (not recorded which). J is TRBJ2-7 and V is TRBV30, with D maybe TRBD1 (5 bases). CDR3: CAWSGQFPSYEQYF. CDR3 DNA sequence: TGTGCCTGGAGTGGACAGTTCCCTTCCTACGAGCAGTACTTC.